What follows are 17 T cell receptor beta chains derived from one specimen sequenced in a study of shared clonotypes between healthy human individuals. Data came from immunoSEQ multiplex PCR; TCRdb stores just in-frame clones and leaves some out. This table has roughly 2.5 million clones, 90% to 95% appearing once. Material: naive CD4+ T cells sorted from blood. Subset reported: CD45RA+ positively selected. The receptors shown here come from a young man in good health.

The rearrangement links TRBV11-2 to TRBJ2-3; 7 nucleotides match TRBD2. Germline loops: CDR1 SGHAT, CDR2 FQNNGV. The length of the CDR3 is 16 residues. Losses at the gene ends were 4 bases for V and 4 bases for J; bases not matched to a gene: 11. Written as DNA, the CDR3 is TGTGCCAGCAGCTCGATCTGGGGGGGTAACGCAGATACGCAGTATTTT. This codes for CASSSIWGGNADTQYF. Supplemented by reference TRBV11-2 and TRBJ2-3, the full variable domain reads EAGVAQSPRYKIIEKRQSVAFWCNPISGHATLYWYQQILGQGPKLLIQFQNNGVVDDSQLPKDRFSAERLKGVDSTLKIQPAKLEDSAVYLCASSSIWGGNADTQYFGPGTRLTVL.

The chain couples TRBV5-4 to TRBJ2-5; 9 bases are shared with TRBD1. The germline V gene has CDR1 SGHNT and CDR2 YYREEE (reference sequence). The CDR3 is 13 residues long. With 4 bases clipped from V and 11 bases from J, the junction kept 9 bases outside the gene matches. CDR3 sequence: CASSQGQGSQQYF. CDR3 nucleotide sequence: TGTGCCAGCAGCCAGGGACAGGGTTCACAACAGTACTTC.

The V call is TRBV30, the J call TRBJ2-3, with D unclear. The CDR3 sequence is 15 residues long. V shed 2 bases and J shed 1 base, with 13 bases lying between them. The germline gives CDR1 GTSNPN, CDR2 SVGIG (reference sequence). The CDR3: CAWSSLQRRTDTQYF. The DNA of the CDR3 is TGTGCCTGGAGTTCCCTACAGCGACGCACAGATACGCAGTATTTT.

The chain combines TRBV30 with TRBJ1-6; D is possibly TRBD1 (5 bases). The CDR3 contains 13 residues. Trimming cost V 3 bases and J 10 bases, with 13 bases left between them. Germline V CDR1 and CDR2: GTSNPN, SVGIG (reference sequence). This CDR3 reads CAWRPGLPSPLHF. CDR3 nucleotide sequence: TGTGCCTGGAGACCGGGACTGCCCTCACCCCTCCACTTT.

The chain employs TRBV10-3 and TRBJ2-3, with 8 positions matching TRBD2. The CDR3 has 15 amino acids. The V segment lost 3 bases and the J segment 7 bases; nucleotides outside the gene matches: 9. Germline CDR1 reads ENHRY; CDR2 reads SYGVKD. The CDR3 DNA is TGTGCCATCAGTGAAATCGTTAGCGGGGCTAATACGCAGTATTTT. Its protein is CAISEIVSGANTQYF.

The chain carries TRBV4-1 and TRBJ2-3; tentative D call: TRBD2 (6 bases). Trimming pared 5 bases from V and 6 bases from J, leaving 18 bases between. Germline V gene lookup returns CDR1 MGHRA and CDR2 YSYEKL. This CDR3 contains 15 residues. The CDR3, as DNA: TGCGCCAGCAGCGTCCGGGACTTTGCGAGGGATACGCAGTATTTT. It translates to CASSVRDFARDTQYF.

This chain joins TRBV5-1 and TRBJ1-2; tentative D call: TRBD1 (5 bases). V dropped 0 bases and J dropped 6 bases, with 9 bases sitting between them. Germline V CDR1 and CDR2: SGHRS, YFSETQ. The CDR3 covers 13 residues. This CDR3 is CASSLARDHGYTF. The CDR3 DNA sequence: TGCGCCAGCAGCTTGGCCAGGGACCATGGCTACACCTTC.

CDR3 coding DNA: TGTGCCAGCAGTCCTACATGGGAGCAGTACTTC. Its translation: CASSPTWEQYF. This rearrangement joins TRBV2 to TRBJ2-7; no clear D. Trimming took off 5 bases at V and 7 bases at J, with 9 bases between the two ends. This CDR3 spans 11 amino acids. The germline V gene has CDR1 SNHLY and CDR2 FYNNEI.

The chain couples TRBV7-2 to TRBJ1-1; the match to TRBD1 covers 7 bases. CDR1 and CDR2 from the germline V gene are SGHTA and FQGNSA. The CDR3 is 17 residues long. Unmatched junction bases numbered 12, after V lost 4 bases and J lost 1 base. CDR3 nucleotide sequence: TGTGCCAGCAGCTCTCCCCTTAAGGGACAGAGGAACACTGAAGCTTTCTTT. Its translation: CASSSPLKGQRNTEAFF.

V and J are TRBV6-1 and TRBJ2-5, with D maybe TRBD2 (5 bases). The V gene's germline CDR1 is MNHNS and CDR2 SASEGT. The CDR3 sequence is 13 residues long. The V end lost 6 bases, the J end lost 5 bases, and 13 bases lay between the germline ends. The DNA of the CDR3 is TGTGCCAGCAGACCACAGCCGGGGGAGACCCAGTACTTC. Amino acids: CASRPQPGETQYF.

This clone was detected once. The chain carries TRBV7-2 and TRBJ1-5, with unresolved D. The CDR3 consists of 15 residues. Trimming removed 2 bases at V and 4 bases at J, with 12 bases between. CDR1 SGHTA and CDR2 FQGNSA come from the germline V gene. The CDR3 loop reads CASSLMADPNQPQHF. The CDR3 DNA reads as TGTGCCAGCAGCTTAATGGCGGATCCTAATCAGCCCCAGCATTTT.

The rearrangement uses TRBV18 and TRBJ2-3; 8 bases are a match to TRBD2. Unmatched junction bases numbered 11, after V lost 0 bases and J lost 0 bases. The germline V gene encodes CDR1 KGHSH and CDR2 LQKENI. The CDR3 is 19 amino acids. This CDR3 is CASSPPRSGRASSTDTQYF. The CDR3 DNA reads as TGTGCCAGCTCACCACCACGCAGCGGGAGAGCGTCGAGCACAGATACGCAGTATTTT.

The gene calls are TRBV7-9 and TRBJ1-2, with D maybe TRBD1 (6 bases). CDR1 is SEHNR, CDR2 FQNEAQ, per germline (reference sequence). Between the trimmed V and J ends, which lost 7 bases and 1 base, there was a span of 16 bases. The CDR3 consists of 15 residues. CDR3 sequence: CASTYLQGHNYGYTF. CDR3 sequence (DNA): TGTGCCAGCACCTACTTACAGGGACATAACTATGGCTACACCTTC.

This clone showed up just a few times. The rearrangement uses TRBV6-1 and TRBJ1-6, with D perhaps TRBD1 (5 bases). CDR3 length: 14 residues. Germline V lookup: CDR1 MNHNS, CDR2 SASEGT. V was cut by 1 base and J by 7 bases, with 8 bases left in between. The CDR3, as DNA: TGTGCCAGCAGTGAAGTGGAGGGGAATTCACCCCTCCACTTT. Its translation: CASSEVEGNSPLHF.

This sequence joins TRBV5-8 and TRBJ1-1; TRBD1 matches 7 bases. After removal of 4 bases from V and 2 bases from J, the junction contained 8 bases not matched to a gene. The CDR3 sequence is 15 residues long. Germline CDR1 reads SGHTS; CDR2 reads YDEGEE. The CDR3 DNA reads TGTGCCAGCAGCAAACTCCAGGGGGTTAACACTGAAGCTTTCTTT. This encodes CASSKLQGVNTEAFF.

This chain joins TRBV5-1 and TRBJ2-5, with TRBD1 as a possible D gene (6 bases). The DNA end is more similar to TRBJ2-7, so the J call may be wrong. The germline V gene has CDR1 SGHRS and CDR2 YFSETQ. This CDR3 contains 13 residues. The DNA of the CDR3 is TGCGCCAGCAGCATGCAGGGGCGCTACGAGCAGTACTTC. Protein: CASSMQGRYEQYF.

The chain is built from TRBV6-5 and TRBJ1-2; a weak D match, TRBD1 (6 bases). The V end was cut by 6 bases, the J end by 5 bases, with 10 bases between. CDR3 length: 12 residues. The germline V gene encodes CDR1 MNHEY and CDR2 SVGAGI. CDR3 loop: CASRLGQYGYTF. The CDR3 region has the DNA TGTGCCAGCAGACTAGGACAGTATGGCTACACCTTC.